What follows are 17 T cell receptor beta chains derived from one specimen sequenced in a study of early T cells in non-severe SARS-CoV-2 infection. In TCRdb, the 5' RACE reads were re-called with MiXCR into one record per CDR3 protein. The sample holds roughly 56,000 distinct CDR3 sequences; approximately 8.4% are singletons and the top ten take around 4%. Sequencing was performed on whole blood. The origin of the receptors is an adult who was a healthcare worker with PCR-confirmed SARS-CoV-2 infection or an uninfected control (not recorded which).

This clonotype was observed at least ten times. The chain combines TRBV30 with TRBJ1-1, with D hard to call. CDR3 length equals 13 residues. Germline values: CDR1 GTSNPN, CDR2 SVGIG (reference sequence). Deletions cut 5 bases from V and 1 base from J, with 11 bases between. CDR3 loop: CAWDTSGNTEAFF. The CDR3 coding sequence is TGTGCCTGGGATACTTCAGGGAACACTGAAGCTTTCTTT.

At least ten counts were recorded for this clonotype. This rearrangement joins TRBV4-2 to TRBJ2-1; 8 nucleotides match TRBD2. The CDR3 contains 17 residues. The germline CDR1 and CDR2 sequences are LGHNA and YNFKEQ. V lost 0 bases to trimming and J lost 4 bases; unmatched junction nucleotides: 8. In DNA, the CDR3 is TGTGCCAGCAGCCAAGAAGCAACGGGAGGGCCGTACAATGAGCAGTTCTTC. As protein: CASSQEATGGPYNEQFF.

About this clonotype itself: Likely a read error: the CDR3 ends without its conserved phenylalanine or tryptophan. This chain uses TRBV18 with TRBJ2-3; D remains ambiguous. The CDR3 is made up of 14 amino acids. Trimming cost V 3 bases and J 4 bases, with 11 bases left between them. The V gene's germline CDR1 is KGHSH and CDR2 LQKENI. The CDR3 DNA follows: TGTGCCAGCTCACCGGACCAATCGGCAGATACGCAGTATTCT. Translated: CASSPDQSADTQYS.

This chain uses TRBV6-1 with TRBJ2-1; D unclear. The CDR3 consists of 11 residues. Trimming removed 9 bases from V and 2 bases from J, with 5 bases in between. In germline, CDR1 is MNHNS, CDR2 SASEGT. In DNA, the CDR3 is TGTGCCAGTGCTCCCTACAATGAGCAGTTCTTC. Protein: CASAPYNEQFF.

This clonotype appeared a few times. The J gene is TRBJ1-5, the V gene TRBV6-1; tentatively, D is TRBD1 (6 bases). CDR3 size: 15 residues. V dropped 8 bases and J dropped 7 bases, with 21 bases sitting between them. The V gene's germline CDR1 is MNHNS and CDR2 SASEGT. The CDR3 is CASERTTTGTQPQHF. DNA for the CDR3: TGTGCCAGCGAGCGAACTACTACAGGGACACAGCCCCAGCATTTT.

In DNA form, the CDR3 reads TGTGCCAGCAGTTGGTCGGGGGAAGAGACCCAGTACTTC. This gives the protein CASSWSGEETQYF. J is TRBJ2-5 and V is TRBV28; weak D call: TRBD2 (6 bases). Germline loops: CDR1 MDHEN, CDR2 SYDVKM. V gave up 4 bases and J gave up 3 bases, with 9 bases separating them. CDR3 length: 13 residues.

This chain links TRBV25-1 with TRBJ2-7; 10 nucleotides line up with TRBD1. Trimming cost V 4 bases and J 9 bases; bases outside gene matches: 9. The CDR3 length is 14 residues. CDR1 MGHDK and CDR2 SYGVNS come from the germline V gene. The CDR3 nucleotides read TGTGCCAGCAGTGCATCCGGGACAGGGGTTTTGCAGTACTTC. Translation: CASSASGTGVLQYF.

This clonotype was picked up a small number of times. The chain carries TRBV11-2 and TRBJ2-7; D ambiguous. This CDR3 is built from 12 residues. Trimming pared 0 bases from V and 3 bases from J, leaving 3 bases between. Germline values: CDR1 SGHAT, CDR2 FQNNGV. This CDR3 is CASSLEYYEQYF. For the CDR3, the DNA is TGTGCCAGCAGCTTAGAATACTACGAGCAGTACTTC.

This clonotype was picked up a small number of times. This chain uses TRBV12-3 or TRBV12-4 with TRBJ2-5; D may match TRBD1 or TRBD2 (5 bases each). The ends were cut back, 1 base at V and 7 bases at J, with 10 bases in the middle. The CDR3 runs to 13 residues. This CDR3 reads CASSLGGRGTQYF. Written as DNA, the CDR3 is TGTGCCAGCAGTTTAGGGGGGAGAGGGACCCAGTACTTC.

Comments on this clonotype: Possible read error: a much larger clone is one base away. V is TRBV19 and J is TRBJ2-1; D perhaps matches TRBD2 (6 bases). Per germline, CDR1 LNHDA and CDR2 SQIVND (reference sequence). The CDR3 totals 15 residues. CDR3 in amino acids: CASGIQRAGYNEQFF. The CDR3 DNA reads TGTGCCAGTGGTATACAGCGGGCGGGATACAATGAGCAGTTCTTC.

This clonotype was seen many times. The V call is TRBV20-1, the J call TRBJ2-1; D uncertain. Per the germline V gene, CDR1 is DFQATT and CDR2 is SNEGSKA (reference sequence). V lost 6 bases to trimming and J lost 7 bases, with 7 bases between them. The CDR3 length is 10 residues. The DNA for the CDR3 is TGCAGTGCAGGTCGAAATGAGCAGTTCTTC. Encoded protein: CSAGRNEQFF.

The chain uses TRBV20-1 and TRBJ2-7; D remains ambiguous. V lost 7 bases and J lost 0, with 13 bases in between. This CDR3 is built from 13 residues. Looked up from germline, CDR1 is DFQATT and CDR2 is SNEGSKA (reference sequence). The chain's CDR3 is CSVSRPGSYEQYF. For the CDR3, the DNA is TGCAGTGTCTCACGGCCGGGCTCCTACGAGCAGTACTTC.

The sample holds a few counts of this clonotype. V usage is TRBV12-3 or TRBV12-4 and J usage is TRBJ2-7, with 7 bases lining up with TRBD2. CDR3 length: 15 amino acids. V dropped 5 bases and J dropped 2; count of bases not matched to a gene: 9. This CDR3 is CASSLSPRGTYEQYF. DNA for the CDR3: TGTGCCAGCAGTCTATCTCCGCGGGGGACCTACGAGCAGTACTTC.

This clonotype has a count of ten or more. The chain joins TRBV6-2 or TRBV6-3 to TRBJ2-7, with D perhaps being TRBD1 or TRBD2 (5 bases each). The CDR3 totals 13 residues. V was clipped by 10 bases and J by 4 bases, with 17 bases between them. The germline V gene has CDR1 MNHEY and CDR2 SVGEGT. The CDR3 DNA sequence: TGTGCCACCAGAAGAGAGGGGAGTTACGAGCAGTACTTC. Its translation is CATRREGSYEQYF.

The CDR3 sequence is CSAPSGTKETQYF. The CDR3 region has the DNA TGCAGTGCTCCTAGCGGCACAAAAGAGACCCAGTACTTC. V is TRBV20-1 and J is TRBJ2-5, with 7 bases matching TRBD2. The CDR3 is 13 residues long. Germline CDR1 and CDR2: DFQATT and SNEGSKA (reference sequence). With 5 bases clipped from V and 3 bases from J, the junction kept 6 bases outside the gene matches.

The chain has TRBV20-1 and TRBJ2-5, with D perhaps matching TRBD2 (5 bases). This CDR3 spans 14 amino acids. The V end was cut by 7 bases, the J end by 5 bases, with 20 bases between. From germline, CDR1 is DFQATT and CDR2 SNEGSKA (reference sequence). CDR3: CSVRGFVGSETQYF. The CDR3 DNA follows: TGCAGTGTTCGGGGTTTTGTAGGCTCGGAGACCCAGTACTTC.

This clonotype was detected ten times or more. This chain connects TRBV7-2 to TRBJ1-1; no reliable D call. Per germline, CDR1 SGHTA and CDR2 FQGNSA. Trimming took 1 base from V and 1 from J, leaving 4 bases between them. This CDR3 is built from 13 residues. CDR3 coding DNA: TGTGCCAGCAGCTTAGGACAGAACACTGAAGCTTTCTTT. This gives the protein CASSLGQNTEAFF.